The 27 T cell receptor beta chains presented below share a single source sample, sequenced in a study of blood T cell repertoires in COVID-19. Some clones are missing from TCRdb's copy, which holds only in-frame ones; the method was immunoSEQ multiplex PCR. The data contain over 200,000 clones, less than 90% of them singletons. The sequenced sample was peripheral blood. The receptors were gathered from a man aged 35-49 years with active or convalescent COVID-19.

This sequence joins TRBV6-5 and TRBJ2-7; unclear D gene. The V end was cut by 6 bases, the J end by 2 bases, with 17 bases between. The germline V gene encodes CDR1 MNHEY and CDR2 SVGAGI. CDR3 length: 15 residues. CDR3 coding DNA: TGTGCCAGCAGAGCTCCTAGAACCGGCCCCTACGAGCAGTACTTC. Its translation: CASRAPRTGPYEQYF.

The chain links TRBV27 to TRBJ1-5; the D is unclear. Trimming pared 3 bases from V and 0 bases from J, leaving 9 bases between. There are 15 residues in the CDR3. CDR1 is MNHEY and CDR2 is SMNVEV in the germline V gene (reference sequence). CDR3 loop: CASSLVSSSNQPQHF. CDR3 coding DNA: TGTGCCAGCAGTTTGGTCAGTTCTAGCAATCAGCCCCAGCATTTT.

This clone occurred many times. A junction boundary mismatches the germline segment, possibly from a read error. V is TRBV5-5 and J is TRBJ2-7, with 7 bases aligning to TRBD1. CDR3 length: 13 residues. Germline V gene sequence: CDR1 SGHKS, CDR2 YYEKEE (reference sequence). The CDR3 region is CASSLVEGGVITF. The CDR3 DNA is TGTGCCAGCAGCTTGGTAGAAGGGGGCGTTATAACTTTC.

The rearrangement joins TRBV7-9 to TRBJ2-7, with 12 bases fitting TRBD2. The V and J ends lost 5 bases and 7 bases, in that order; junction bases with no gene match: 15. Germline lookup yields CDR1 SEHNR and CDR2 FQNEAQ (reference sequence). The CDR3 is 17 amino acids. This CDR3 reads CASSKSSGLAGTGEQYF. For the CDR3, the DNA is TGTGCCAGCAGCAAATCTAGCGGACTAGCGGGGACGGGGGAGCAGTACTTC. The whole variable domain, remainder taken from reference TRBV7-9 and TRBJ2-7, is DTGVSQNPRHKITKRGQNVTFRCDPISEHNRLYWYRQTLGQGPEFLTYFQNEAQLEKSRLLSDRFSAERPKGSFSTLEIQRTEQGDSAMYLCASSKSSGLAGTGEQYFGPGTRLTVT.

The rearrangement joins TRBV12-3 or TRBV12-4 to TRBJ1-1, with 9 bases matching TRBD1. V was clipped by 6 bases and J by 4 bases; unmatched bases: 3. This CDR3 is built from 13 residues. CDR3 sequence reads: CASRGQGGTEAFF. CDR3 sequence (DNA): TGTGCCAGCAGGGGACAGGGTGGCACTGAAGCTTTCTTT.

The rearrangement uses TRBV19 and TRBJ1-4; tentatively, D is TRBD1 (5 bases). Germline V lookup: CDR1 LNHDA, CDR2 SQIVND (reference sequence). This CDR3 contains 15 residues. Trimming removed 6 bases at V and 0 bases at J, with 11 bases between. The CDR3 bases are TGTGCCAGTAGCCCAACAGGAGCAACTAATGAAAAACTGTTTTTT. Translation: CASSPTGATNEKLFF.

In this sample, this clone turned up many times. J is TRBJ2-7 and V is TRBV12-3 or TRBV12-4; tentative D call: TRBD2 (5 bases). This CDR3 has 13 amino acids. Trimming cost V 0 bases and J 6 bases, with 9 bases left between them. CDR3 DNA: TGTGCCAGCAGTTTAGCGCGGAGCGGCGAGCAGTACTTC. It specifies CASSLARSGEQYF.

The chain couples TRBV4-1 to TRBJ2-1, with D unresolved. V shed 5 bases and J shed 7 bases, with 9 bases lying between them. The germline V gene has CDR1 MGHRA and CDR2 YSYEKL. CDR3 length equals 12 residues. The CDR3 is CASSGLWNEQFF. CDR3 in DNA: TGCGCCAGCAGCGGGCTCTGGAATGAGCAGTTCTTC.

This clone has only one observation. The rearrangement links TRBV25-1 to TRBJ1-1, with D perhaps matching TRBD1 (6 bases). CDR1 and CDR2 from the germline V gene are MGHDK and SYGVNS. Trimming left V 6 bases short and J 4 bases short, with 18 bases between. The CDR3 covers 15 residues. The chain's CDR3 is CASSVAGGRGTEAFF. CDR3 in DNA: TGTGCCAGCAGCGTTGCCGGGGGGCGTGGCACTGAAGCTTTCTTT. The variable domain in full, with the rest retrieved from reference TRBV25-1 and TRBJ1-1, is EADIYQTPRYLVIGTGKKITLECSQTMGHDKMYWYQQDPGMELHLIHYSYGVNSTEKGDLSSESTVSRIRTEHFPLTLESARPSHTSQYLCASSVAGGRGTEAFFGQGTRLTVV.

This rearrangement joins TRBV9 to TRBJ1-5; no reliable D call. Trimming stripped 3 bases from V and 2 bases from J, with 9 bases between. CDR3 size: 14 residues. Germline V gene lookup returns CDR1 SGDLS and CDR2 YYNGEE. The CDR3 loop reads CASSASRGNQPQHF. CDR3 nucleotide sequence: TGTGCCAGCAGCGCGAGTCGGGGCAATCAGCCCCAGCATTTT.

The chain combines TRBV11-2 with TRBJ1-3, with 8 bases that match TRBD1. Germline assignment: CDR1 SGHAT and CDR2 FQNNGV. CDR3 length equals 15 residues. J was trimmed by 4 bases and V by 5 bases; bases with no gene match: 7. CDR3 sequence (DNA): TGTGCCAGCAGCCCATCCTGGACAGGGGGAAACACCATATATTTT. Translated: CASSPSWTGGNTIYF.

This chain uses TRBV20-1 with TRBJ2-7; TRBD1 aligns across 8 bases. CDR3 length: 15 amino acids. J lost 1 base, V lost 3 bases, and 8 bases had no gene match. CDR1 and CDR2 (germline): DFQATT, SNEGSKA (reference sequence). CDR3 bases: TGCAGTGCTAGTTTCAGGGGGCTTGGTTCCTACGAGCAGTACTTC. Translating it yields CSASFRGLGSYEQYF.

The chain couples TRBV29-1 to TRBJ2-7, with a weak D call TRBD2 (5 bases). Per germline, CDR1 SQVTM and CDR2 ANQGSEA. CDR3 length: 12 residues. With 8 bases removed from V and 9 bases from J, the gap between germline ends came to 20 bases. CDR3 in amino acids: CSTVLGSEGQYF. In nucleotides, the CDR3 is TGCAGCACTGTCCTGGGGTCCGAGGGGCAGTACTTC.

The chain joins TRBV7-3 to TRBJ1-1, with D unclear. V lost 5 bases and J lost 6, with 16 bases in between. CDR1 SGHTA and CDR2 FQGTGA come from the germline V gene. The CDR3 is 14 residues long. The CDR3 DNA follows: TGTGCCAGCAGCCCCAGACCAGCGGATTCTGAAGCTTTCTTT. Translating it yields CASSPRPADSEAFF. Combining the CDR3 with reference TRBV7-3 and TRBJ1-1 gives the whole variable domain GAGVSQTPSNKVTEKGKYVELRCDPISGHTALYWYRQSLGQGPEFLIYFQGTGAADDSGLPNDRFFAVRPEGSVSTLKIQRTERGDSAVYLCASSPRPADSEAFFGQGTRLTVV.

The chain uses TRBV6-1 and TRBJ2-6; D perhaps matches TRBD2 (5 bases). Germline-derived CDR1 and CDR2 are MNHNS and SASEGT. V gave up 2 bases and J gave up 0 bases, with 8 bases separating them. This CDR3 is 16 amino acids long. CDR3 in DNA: TGTGCCAGCAGTGAAAAAGGAGGCTCTGGGGCCAACGTCCTGACTTTC. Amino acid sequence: CASSEKGGSGANVLTF.

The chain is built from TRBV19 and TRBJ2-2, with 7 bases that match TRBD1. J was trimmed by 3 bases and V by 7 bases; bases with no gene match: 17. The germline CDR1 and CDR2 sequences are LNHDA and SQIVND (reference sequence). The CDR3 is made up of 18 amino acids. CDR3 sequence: CASTLPVLGGADTGELFF. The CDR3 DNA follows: TGTGCCAGTACCCTTCCCGTGTTAGGGGGCGCCGACACCGGGGAGCTGTTTTTT.

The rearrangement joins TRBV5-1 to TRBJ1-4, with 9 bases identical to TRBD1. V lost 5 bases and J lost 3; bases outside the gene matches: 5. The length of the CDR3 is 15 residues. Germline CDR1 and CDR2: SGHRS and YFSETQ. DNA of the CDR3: TGCGCCAGCAGGAGACAGGGGGAAGCTAATGAAAAACTGTTTTTT. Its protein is CASRRQGEANEKLFF.

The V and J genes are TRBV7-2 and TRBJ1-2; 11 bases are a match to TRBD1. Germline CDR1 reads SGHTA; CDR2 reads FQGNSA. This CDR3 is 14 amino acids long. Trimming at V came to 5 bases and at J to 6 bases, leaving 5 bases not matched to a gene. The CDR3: CASSHGQGANGYTF. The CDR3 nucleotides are TGTGCCAGCAGCCATGGACAGGGGGCTAATGGCTACACCTTC.

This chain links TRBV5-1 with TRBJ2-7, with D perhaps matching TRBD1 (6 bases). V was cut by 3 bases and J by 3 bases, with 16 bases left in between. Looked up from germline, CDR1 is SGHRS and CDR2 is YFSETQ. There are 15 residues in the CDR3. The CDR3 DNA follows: TGCGCCAGCAGCTCAGCAGGGGCGCGTAACTACGAGCAGTACTTC. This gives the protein CASSSAGARNYEQYF.

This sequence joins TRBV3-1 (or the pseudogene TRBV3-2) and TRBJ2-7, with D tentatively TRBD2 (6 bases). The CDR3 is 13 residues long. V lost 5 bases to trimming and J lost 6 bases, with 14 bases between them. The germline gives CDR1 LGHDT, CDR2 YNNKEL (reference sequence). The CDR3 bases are TGTGCCAGCAGCTCCCGACTAGTGCGCGAGCAGTACTTC. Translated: CASSSRLVREQYF.

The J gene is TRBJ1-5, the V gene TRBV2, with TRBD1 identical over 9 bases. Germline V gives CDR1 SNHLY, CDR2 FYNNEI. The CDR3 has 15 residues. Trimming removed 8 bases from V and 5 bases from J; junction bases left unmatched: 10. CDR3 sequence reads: CASGGRDREDQPQHF. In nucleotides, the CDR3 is TGTGCCAGCGGCGGCCGGGACAGGGAGGATCAGCCCCAGCATTTT.

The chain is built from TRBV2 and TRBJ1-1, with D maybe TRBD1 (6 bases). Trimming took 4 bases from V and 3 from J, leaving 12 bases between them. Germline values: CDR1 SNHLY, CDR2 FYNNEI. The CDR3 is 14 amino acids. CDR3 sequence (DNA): TGTGCCAGCAGTGTCGGGGGGGCACACACTGAAGCTTTCTTT. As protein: CASSVGGAHTEAFF.

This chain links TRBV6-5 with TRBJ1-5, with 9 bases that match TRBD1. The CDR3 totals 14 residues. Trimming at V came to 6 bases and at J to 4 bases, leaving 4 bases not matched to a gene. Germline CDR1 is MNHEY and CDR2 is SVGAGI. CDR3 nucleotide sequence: TGTGCCAGCAGAGCCGGGACAGGGAATCAGCCCCAGCATTTT. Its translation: CASRAGTGNQPQHF.

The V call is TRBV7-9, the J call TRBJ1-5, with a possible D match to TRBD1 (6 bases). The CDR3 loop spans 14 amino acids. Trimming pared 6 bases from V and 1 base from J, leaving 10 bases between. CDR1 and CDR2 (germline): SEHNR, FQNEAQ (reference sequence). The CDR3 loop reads CASSQGQSNQPQHF. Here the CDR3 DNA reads TGTGCCAGCAGTCAGGGACAAAGCAATCAGCCCCAGCATTTT. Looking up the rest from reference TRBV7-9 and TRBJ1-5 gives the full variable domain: DTGVSQNPRHKITKRGQNVTFRCDPISEHNRLYWYRQTLGQGPEFLTYFQNEAQLEKSRLLSDRFSAERPKGSFSTLEIQRTEQGDSAMYLCASSQGQSNQPQHFGDGTRLSIL.

In nucleotides, the CDR3 is TGTGCCAGCAGCTACAGTCTATCTGAAGCTTTCTTT. This encodes CASSYSLSEAFF. V is TRBV5-4 and J is TRBJ1-1; D not resolved. This CDR3 comprises 12 residues. Germline values: CDR1 SGHNT, CDR2 YYREEE (reference sequence). V lost 3 bases and J 6 bases, leaving 9 bases between the germline ends.

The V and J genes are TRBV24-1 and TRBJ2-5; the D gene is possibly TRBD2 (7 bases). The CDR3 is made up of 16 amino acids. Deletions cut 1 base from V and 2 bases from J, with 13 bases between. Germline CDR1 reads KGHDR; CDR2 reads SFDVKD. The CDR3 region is CATSDFGGGGQETQYF. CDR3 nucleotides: TGTGCCACCAGTGATTTCGGCGGGGGCGGTCAAGAGACCCAGTACTTC.

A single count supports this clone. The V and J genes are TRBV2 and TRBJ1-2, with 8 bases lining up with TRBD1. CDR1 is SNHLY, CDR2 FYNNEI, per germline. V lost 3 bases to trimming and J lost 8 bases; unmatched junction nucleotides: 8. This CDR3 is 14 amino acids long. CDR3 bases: TGTGCCAGCAGTGAGGGACAGGTGGGGGGAGGCTACACCTTC. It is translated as CASSEGQVGGGYTF.